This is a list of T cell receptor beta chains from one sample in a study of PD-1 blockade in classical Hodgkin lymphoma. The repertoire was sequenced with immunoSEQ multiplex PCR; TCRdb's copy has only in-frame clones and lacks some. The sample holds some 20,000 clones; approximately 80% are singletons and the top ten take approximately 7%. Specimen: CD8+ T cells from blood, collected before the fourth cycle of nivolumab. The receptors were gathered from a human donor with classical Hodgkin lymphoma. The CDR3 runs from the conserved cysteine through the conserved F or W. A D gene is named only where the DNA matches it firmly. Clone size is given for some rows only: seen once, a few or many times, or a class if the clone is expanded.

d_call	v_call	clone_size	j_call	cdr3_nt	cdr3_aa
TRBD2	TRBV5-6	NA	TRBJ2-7	TGTGCCAGCAGCACGACGCTAGCGGTTAGTCCCTACGAGCAGTACTTC	CASSTTLAVSPYEQYF
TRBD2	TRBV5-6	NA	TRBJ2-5	TGTGCCAGCAGCATCACACTAGCGGAAGAATACCAAGAGACCCAGTACTTC	CASSITLAEEYQETQYF
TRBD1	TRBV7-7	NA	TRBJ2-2	TGTGCCAGCAGCTTAGGGCAGGGGGCAAGGACCGGGGAGCTGTTTTTT	CASSLGQGARTGELFF
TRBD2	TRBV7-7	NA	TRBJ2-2	TGTGCCAGCAGCCTCGGACTAGCGGGGGGCGGGGAGCTGTTTTTT	CASSLGLAGGGELFF
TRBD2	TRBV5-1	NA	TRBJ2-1	TGCGCCAGCAGCTTGGATTACCAGGGAGGGGTCAATGAGCAGTTCTTC	CASSLDYQGGVNEQFF
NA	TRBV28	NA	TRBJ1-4	TGTGCCAGCAGTTTCCCAGGGACAAATACCGGTGAAAAACTGTTTTTT	CASSFPGTNTGEKLFF
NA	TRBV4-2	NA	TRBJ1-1	TGTGCCAGCAGCCAACCGGACCTCATGAACACTGAAGCTTTCTTT	CASSQPDLMNTEAFF
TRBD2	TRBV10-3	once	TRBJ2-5	TGTGCCATCAGTGGGACTAGCGGGGTCCGGGAGACCCAGTACTTC	CAISGTSGVRETQYF
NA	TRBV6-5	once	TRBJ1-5	TGTGCCAGCAGTTACTCCGGCAGGGCAAGCAATCAGCCCCAGCATTTT	CASSYSGRASNQPQHF
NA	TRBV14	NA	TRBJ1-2	TGTGCCAGCAGCCACCCCCGGGACACCGCCTTCTATGGCTACACCTTC	CASSHPRDTAFYGYTF
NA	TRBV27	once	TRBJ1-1	TGTGCCAGCAGAACCCTGGGAGGTCCCACTGAAGCTTTCTTT	CASRTLGGPTEAFF
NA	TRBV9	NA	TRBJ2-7	TGTGCCAGCAGCGAAGGCTCGTCCTACGAGCAGTACTTC	CASSEGSSYEQYF
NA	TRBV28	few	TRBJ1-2	TGTGCCAGCAGTTTACGGGTTGGGGGAACTGGCTACACCTTC	CASSLRVGGTGYTF
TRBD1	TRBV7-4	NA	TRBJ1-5	TGTGCCAGCAGCTTAGAGGGACAGGTCCTTAGCAATCAGCCCCAGCATTTT	CASSLEGQVLSNQPQHF
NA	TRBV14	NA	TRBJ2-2	TGTGCCAGCAGCCAAGTGAGCGGGGAGCTGTTTTTT	CASSQVSGELFF
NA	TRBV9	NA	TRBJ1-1	TGTGCCAGCAGCGTCCAAGGGCGGTCTGAAGCTTTCTTT	CASSVQGRSEAFF
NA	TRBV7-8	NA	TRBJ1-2	TGTGCCAGCAGCCACAGGGATTATTATGGCTACACCTTC	CASSHRDYYGYTF
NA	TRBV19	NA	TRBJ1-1	TGTGCCAGTACCTCGAGAAGGGGTATGGTTATGGACACTGAAGCTTTCTTT	CASTSRRGMVMDTEAFF
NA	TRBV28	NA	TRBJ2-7	TGTGCCAGCTCTTTCAGGGTGGGAGTTTACGAGCAGTACTTC	CASSFRVGVYEQYF
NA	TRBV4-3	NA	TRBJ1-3	TGCGCCAGCAGCCAAGATTGGGGGGTTTTAGGAACTGGAAACACCATATATTTT	CASSQDWGVLGTGNTIYF
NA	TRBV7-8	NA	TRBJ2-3	TGTGCCAGCAGCCATCTGGGGTCGGGTGGCACAGATACGCAGTATTTT	CASSHLGSGGTDTQYF
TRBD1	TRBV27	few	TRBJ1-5	TGTGCCAGCAGCCATGGGACAGGCGGGGATCAGCCCCAGCATTTT	CASSHGTGGDQPQHF
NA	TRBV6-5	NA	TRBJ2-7	TGTGCCAGCAGCCCCGGGACCTACGAGCAGTACTTC	CASSPGTYEQYF
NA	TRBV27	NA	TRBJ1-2	TGTGCCAGCACTGAAACGGGGGACAACTATGGCTACACCTTC	CASTETGDNYGYTF
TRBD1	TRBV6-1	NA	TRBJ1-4	TGTGCCAGCAGGGAGACAGGGGGCGGGAAACTGTTTTTT	CASRETGGGKLFF
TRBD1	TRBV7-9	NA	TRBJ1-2	TGTGCCAGCAGCCAAACGACAGGGATCGACTATGGCTACACCTTC	CASSQTTGIDYGYTF
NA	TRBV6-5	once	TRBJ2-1	TGTGCCAGCAGTCTGGGGGGTACCCACAATGAGCAGTTCTTC	CASSLGGTHNEQFF
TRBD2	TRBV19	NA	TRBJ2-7	TGTGCCAGTAGAGGGACTAGCGGGGCTGACGAGCAGTACTTC	CASRGTSGADEQYF
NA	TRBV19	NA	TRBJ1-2	TGTGCCAGCGGAGAATATGGCTACACCTTC	CASGEYGYTF
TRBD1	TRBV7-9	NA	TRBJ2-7	TGTGCCAGCAGCCGGGACAGAACCTACGAGCAGTACTTC	CASSRDRTYEQYF
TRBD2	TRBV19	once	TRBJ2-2	TGTGCCACCCAACCCAGGACTAGCGGGGGAGCCTACACCGGGGAGCTGTTTTTT	CATQPRTSGGAYTGELFF
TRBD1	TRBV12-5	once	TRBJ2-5	TGTGCTAGTGGTTCCACCTCGGGACAGGGAAGGGAGACCCAGTACTTC	CASGSTSGQGRETQYF